This entry concerns a single TCR beta chain. Its antigen is undetermined. Here immunoSEQ multiplex PCR was the method, and the copy in TCRdb shows in-frame clones only, minus some. The table has around 95,000 clones, 90% to 95% seen once. This sample was taken from a study of OX40 agonist ivuxolimab in advanced cancers. Trimming took off 4 bases at V and 0 bases at J, with 10 bases between the two ends. The germline V gene encodes CDR1 ENHRY and CDR2 SYGVKD. CDR3 length: 15 amino acids. Study-level points and caveats: Some of the nonresponding patients also showed low levels of normalized T-cell clonal expansion.

The origin of this receptor is an adult with an advanced solid tumor such as melanoma, head and neck, liver or kidney cancer. This specimen was CD4+ or CD8+ T cells sorted from blood, taken in a trial of the OX40 agonist ivuxolimab. The chain carries TRBV10-3 and TRBJ1-3; D remains ambiguous. The CDR3 DNA is TGTGCCATCAGTGTCTCTCCGATCTCTGGAAACACCATATATTTT. The encoded protein is CAISVSPISGNTIYF.